This T cell receptor (beta chain) stems from a study of T-cell reconstitution after alpha-beta-depleted transplantation in children. General study results and limits: Where alpha-beta T cells came from about two months after transplant was reportedly several hundred expanded graft clones. Among T cells one year after transplant, newly produced cells accounted for most counts and diversity. Surviving recipient T cells and thymic progenitors produced the high day-60 TCRbeta diversity seen in some patients.

Unique molecular identifiers were incorporated when the TCRbeta library was constructed. Using its own MiXCR run on the PCR reads, TCRdb lists one record per CDR3 protein. The sample has about 980,000 distinct CDR3 sequences; 25% to 35% are singletons. In regard to this clonotype: Its antigen is as yet unknown.

The specimen comprised PBMCs, mostly from graft donor cells, sampled 360 days after TCRalphabeta/CD19-depleted stem cell transplant. The sequence was obtained from a boy under three years old who had a stem cell transplant for SCID, so the T cells may come from the graft donor.

The CDR3, as DNA: TGTGCCAGCACCAAGGGGGGGGACAAATTCTACGAGCAGTACTTC. Its protein is CASTKGGDKFYEQYF. J is TRBJ2-7 and V is TRBV21-1; the table's D call, TRBD1, was not checked against the DNA. TRBV21-1 is given as a pseudogene. The CDR3 totals 15 residues.